The TCR beta chain under discussion was sequenced for a study of OX40 agonist ivuxolimab in advanced cancers. Background on the study: Patients received ivuxolimab, an agonistic anti-OX40 (CD134) antibody. One patient with hepatocellular carcinoma and two with cutaneous melanoma, three in all, had partial responses. A male proportion of 70% to 90% was recorded, with mean age around 60 years and range roughly 23 to 79. Whole-study results and caveats: Also showing low normalized T-cell clonal expansion were some of the nonresponders.

On this clone itself: Its matching antigen is unknown.

This CDR3 region has 15 residues. The J segment lost 4 bases and the V segment lost 2 bases, leaving 4 bases of the junction unmatched. The germline gives CDR1 SGDLS, CDR2 YYNGEE. TCRdb's copy holds only in-frame clones and misses some; the assay was immunoSEQ multiplex PCR. The table lists 69,000 or so clones, more than 70% of them singletons, with under 0.7% in the top ten. The source material was CD4+ or CD8+ T cells sorted from blood, sampled in a trial of the OX40 agonist ivuxolimab. The chain links TRBV9 to TRBJ2-7; 12 bases fit TRBD2. This TCR derives from an adult with an advanced solid tumor such as melanoma, head and neck, liver or kidney cancer. The CDR3 bases are TGTGCCAGCAGCGTTGCTAGCGGGGGGGCGTACGAGCAGTACTTC. This gives the protein CASSVASGGAYEQYF.